This entry describes one TCR beta chain. The investigators reverse transcribed all of the isolated RNA, so they sequenced expressed TCRB transcripts. Roughly 3.7 million reads, on average, came from each naive, central memory and regulatory T cell sample. Only in-frame clones appear in the TCRdb table, and some are missing; sequencing was by immunoSEQ multiplex PCR. The data show some 180,000 clones, approximately 13% seen once. The entry originates in a study of beta chain features in type 1 diabetes. Germline values: CDR1 GTSNPN, CDR2 SVGIG (reference sequence). V dropped 3 bases and J dropped 4 bases, with 18 bases sitting between them. The CDR3 length is 15 residues.

The chain has TRBV30 and TRBJ1-2; maybe TRBD1 (5 bases). This TCR came from a young woman in good health. Sample: central memory CD4+ T cells from blood. Written as DNA, the CDR3 is TGTGCCTGGAGAAGGGGTCAGGATAACTTCTATGGCTACACCTTC. The encoded protein is CAWRRGQDNFYGYTF.